Reported below is one T cell receptor (beta chain). Antigen specificity is unknown. This beta chain is an unintended read in a library built for alpha chains; its size means little. The data stem from a study of spatial heterogeneity in lung cancer. Time point in this sample: sample taken at primary tumor resection. Using its own MiXCR run on the 5' RACE reads, TCRdb lists one record per CDR3 protein. The data show around 9,300 distinct CDR3 sequences, about 54% seen once. Study findings and constraints: For expanded intratumoral alpha and beta TCRs, counts tracked tumor mutation counts.

This sequence was found in a female donor with early-stage non-small cell lung cancer. The sample consisted of lung tumor tissue, taken at surgery.

The CDR3 DNA follows: TGTGCCAGCAGCCACTCTGGACAGCCCCAGCATTTT. It translates to CASSHSGQPQHF. The chain uses TRBV5-6 and TRBJ1-5, with D unclear. The CDR3 has 12 amino acids. CDR1 and CDR2 (germline): SGHDT, YYEEEE. V dropped 4 bases and J dropped 7 bases, with 9 bases sitting between them.